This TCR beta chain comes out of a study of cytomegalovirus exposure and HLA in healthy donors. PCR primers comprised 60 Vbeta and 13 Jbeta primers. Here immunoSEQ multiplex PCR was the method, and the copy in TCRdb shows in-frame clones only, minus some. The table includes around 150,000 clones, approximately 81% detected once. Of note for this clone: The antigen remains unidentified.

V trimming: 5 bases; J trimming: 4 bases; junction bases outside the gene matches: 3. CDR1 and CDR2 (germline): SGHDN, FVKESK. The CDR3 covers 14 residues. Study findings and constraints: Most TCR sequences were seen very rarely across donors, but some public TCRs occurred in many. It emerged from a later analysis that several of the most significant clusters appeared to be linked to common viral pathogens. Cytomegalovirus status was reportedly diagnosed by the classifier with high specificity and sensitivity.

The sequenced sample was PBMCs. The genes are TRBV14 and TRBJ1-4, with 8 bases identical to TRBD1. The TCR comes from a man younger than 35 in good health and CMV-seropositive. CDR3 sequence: CASSYRGFNEKLFF. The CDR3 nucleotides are TGTGCCAGCAGCTACAGGGGGTTTAATGAAAAACTGTTTTTT.